A single sample gave rise to the 30 T cell receptor beta chains below, sequenced in a study of T cell repertoires in cytomegalovirus infection. TCRdb called the reads again in MiXCR, with one record for every CDR3 protein. The table shows 310,000 or so distinct CDR3 sequences, with about a quarter occurring only once. Sequenced: PBMCs. The receptors come from a human donor in good health (CMV status not recorded). Some clones in this sample may be carry-over from other donors' samples.

The chain recombines TRBV7-6 with TRBJ2-7; 9 positions match TRBD1. V was clipped by 4 bases and J by 4 bases; unmatched bases: 8. Looked up from germline, CDR1 is SGHVS and CDR2 is FNYEAQ. The CDR3 covers 15 residues. The CDR3 nucleotides read TGTGCCAGCAGCTCGGGACAGGGAGATTCTTACGAGCAGTACTTC. Translated, it gives CASSSGQGDSYEQYF.

The J gene is TRBJ2-5, the V gene TRBV2; 10 nucleotides align to TRBD1. Losses at the gene ends were 4 bases for V and 1 base for J; bases not matched to a gene: 3. This CDR3 is built from 15 residues. Looked up from germline, CDR1 is SNHLY and CDR2 is FYNNEI. CDR3 protein: CASSGGQGLQETQYF. Here the CDR3 DNA reads TGTGCCAGCAGTGGGGGACAGGGGCTCCAAGAGACCCAGTACTTC.

Many counts were recorded for this clonotype. The rearrangement uses TRBV7-2 and TRBJ2-7; D gene unclear. Trimming cost V 4 bases and J 3 bases, with 16 bases left between them. Germline V lookup: CDR1 SGHTA, CDR2 FQGNSA. The CDR3 is 15 residues long. In DNA, the CDR3 is TGTGCCAGCAGCTCCGGAAGTAGGGTCGGCTACGAGCAGTACTTC. This codes for CASSSGSRVGYEQYF.

This clonotype was recorded a few times. The chain couples TRBV5-1 to TRBJ2-1; 8 bases align to TRBD2. V lost 1 base and J lost 4; bases outside the gene matches: 19. This CDR3 spans 20 amino acids. Per the germline V gene, CDR1 is SGHRS and CDR2 is YFSETQ. In DNA form, the CDR3 reads TGCGCCAGCAGCTTGCACGGGACTAGGGGATCGTTCCGGGTTTACAATGAGCAGTTCTTC. Protein: CASSLHGTRGSFRVYNEQFF.

This clonotype was observed a handful of times. The chain is built from TRBV7-6 and TRBJ2-1, with 8 positions matching TRBD1. Germline V CDR1 and CDR2: SGHVS, FNYEAQ. The CDR3 runs 16 residues. V lost 2 bases, J lost 6 bases, and 9 bases stayed unmatched. The CDR3: CASSLHPDRAFNEQFF. CDR3 DNA: TGTGCCAGCAGCTTACACCCGGACAGGGCATTCAATGAGCAGTTCTTC.

This chain uses TRBV6-1 with TRBJ1-5; TRBD1 might be the D (6 bases). Germline V CDR1 and CDR2: MNHNS, SASEGT. V lost 2 bases and J lost 6, with 14 bases in between. This CDR3 has 15 amino acids. The CDR3 protein is CASSELGAQGQPQHF. The CDR3 coding sequence is TGTGCCAGCAGTGAATTGGGGGCGCAGGGTCAGCCCCAGCATTTT.

This clonotype was picked up many times. The chain employs TRBV7-2 and TRBJ2-1; 7 bases match TRBD2. Germline CDR1 is SGHTA and CDR2 is FQGNSA. V shed 11 bases, J shed 9 bases, and the junction held 10 bases outside the gene matches. The CDR3 loop spans 12 amino acids. The CDR3: CASQRDRGEQFF. CDR3 sequence (DNA): TGTGCCTCCCAGCGGGACCGGGGTGAGCAGTTCTTC. Combining the CDR3 with reference TRBV7-2 and TRBJ2-1 gives the whole variable domain GAGVSQSPSNKVTEKGKDVELRCDPISGHTALYWYRQSLGQGLEFLIYFQGNSAPDKSGLPSDRFSAERTGGSVSTLTIQRTQQEDSAVYLCASQRDRGEQFFGPGTRLTVL.

The table lists this clonotype with a few counts. The chain uses TRBV7-6 and TRBJ2-6; 7 bases are a match to TRBD2. The CDR3 is 16 amino acids. The junction had 1 base not matched to a gene; V was cut back by 0 bases and J by 2 bases. Germline CDR1 and CDR2: SGHVS and FNYEAQ. The CDR3, as DNA: TGTGCCAGCAGCTTAGCGGGAGGGCCTGGGGCCAACGTCCTGACTTTC. The encoded protein is CASSLAGGPGANVLTF.

The J gene is TRBJ2-1, the V gene TRBV5-5; 7 positions agree with TRBD1. From germline, CDR1 is SGHKS and CDR2 YYEKEE (reference sequence). Trimming removed 0 bases from V and 5 bases from J; junction bases left unmatched: 2. CDR3 length: 14 residues. CDR3 sequence reads: CASSLGDRNNEQFF. DNA for the CDR3: TGTGCCAGCAGCTTGGGGGACAGAAACAATGAGCAGTTCTTC.

This clonotype was counted a few times. The chain recombines TRBV19 with TRBJ1-1; possibly TRBD1 for D (5 bases). The germline gives CDR1 LNHDA, CDR2 SQIVND (reference sequence). The CDR3 loop spans 13 amino acids. The V and J ends lost 9 bases and 0 bases respectively, with 11 bases between them. For the CDR3, the DNA is TGTGCCAGCACGGGACTGATGAACACTGAAGCTTTCTTT. Protein sequence: CASTGLMNTEAFF. Drawing the rest from reference TRBV19 and TRBJ1-1, the complete variable domain is DGGITQSPKYLFRKEGQNVTLSCEQNLNHDAMYWYRQDPGQGLRLIYYSQIVNDFQKGDIAEGYSVSREKKESFPLTVTSAQKNPTAFYLCASTGLMNTEAFFGQGTRLTVV.

This sequence joins TRBV11-2 and TRBJ2-1, with 8 bases matching TRBD2. In germline, CDR1 is SGHAT, CDR2 FQNNGV. The CDR3 spans 17 residues. V lost 4 bases to trimming and J lost 6 bases; unmatched junction nucleotides: 14. CDR3 loop: CASSSQPKPGTSNEQFF. The CDR3 DNA follows: TGTGCCAGCAGCTCCCAACCAAAACCCGGGACTAGCAATGAGCAGTTCTTC.

The J gene is TRBJ1-4, the V gene TRBV5-1, with TRBD1 as a possible D gene (6 bases). CDR1 and CDR2 (germline): SGHRS, YFSETQ. Trimming took off 4 bases at V and 7 bases at J, with 17 bases between the two ends. The CDR3 has 15 amino acids. In DNA form, the CDR3 reads TGCGCCAGCAGCGCGCAGGGGATAGCGGGTGAAAAACTGTTTTTT. This encodes CASSAQGIAGEKLFF.

This clonotype was detected a few times. The chain is built from TRBV5-1 and TRBJ2-1, with 12 positions matching TRBD2. Germline CDR1 is SGHRS and CDR2 is YFSETQ. The J segment lost 5 bases and the V segment lost 4 bases, leaving 4 bases of the junction unmatched. The CDR3 is made up of 15 amino acids. The CDR3 loop reads CASSDLAGGDNEQFF. The CDR3 region has the DNA TGCGCCAGCAGCGATCTAGCGGGAGGGGACAATGAGCAGTTCTTC. The variable domain in full, completed from reference TRBV5-1 and TRBJ2-1, reads KAGVTQTPRYLIKTRGQQVTLSCSPISGHRSVSWYQQTPGQGLQFLFEYFSETQRNKGNFPGRFSGRQFSNSRSEMNVSTLELGDSALYLCASSDLAGGDNEQFFGPGTRLTVL.

This clonotype has a count of ten or more. The rearrangement links TRBV7-6 to TRBJ1-6; 10 bases are a match to TRBD1. V shed 5 bases and J 7 bases; nucleotides not matched to a gene: 5. The V gene's germline CDR1 is SGHVS and CDR2 FNYEAQ. The CDR3 has 15 amino acids. CDR3 coding DNA: TGTGCCAGCAGCAGGACAGGGGGAGCCAATTCACCCCTCCACTTT. This translates into CASSRTGGANSPLHF.

The chain couples TRBV15 to TRBJ2-7; a possible D gene is TRBD1 (5 bases). V was shortened by 1 base and J by 5 bases, with 15 bases between the two germline ends. Germline V gives CDR1 LNHNV, CDR2 YYDKDF (reference sequence). The CDR3 extends over 15 amino acids. The CDR3 bases are TGTGCCACCAGCAGAGGGTCTCCTCTCAGGGACGAGCAGTACTTC. Translation: CATSRGSPLRDEQYF.

This clonotype was counted a few times. The chain links TRBV7-6 to TRBJ1-1; unclear D gene. The length of the CDR3 is 12 residues. Trimming took off 5 bases at V and 6 bases at J, with 10 bases between the two ends. CDR1 and CDR2 from the germline V gene are SGHVS and FNYEAQ. CDR3 nucleotides: TGTGCCAGCAGCCCGATCATGGCTGAAGCTTTCTTT. Residues: CASSPIMAEAFF.

V and J are TRBV7-2 and TRBJ2-7; D possibly corresponds to TRBD1 (6 bases). The CDR3 extends over 14 amino acids. The germline V and J ends were trimmed by 2 bases and 2 bases, with 10 bases remaining between them. Germline CDR1 reads SGHTA; CDR2 reads FQGNSA. Here the CDR3 reads CASSLLTGPYEQYF. Written as DNA, the CDR3 is TGTGCCAGCAGCTTACTGACAGGCCCCTACGAGCAGTACTTC.

The J gene is TRBJ2-3, the V gene TRBV27, with D possibly being TRBD1 or TRBD2 (5 bases each). Germline V gene data show CDR1 as MNHEY and CDR2 as SMNVEV (reference sequence). V was shortened by 2 bases and J by 10 bases, with 16 bases between the two germline ends. CDR3 size: 14 residues. CDR3 loop: CASSLGAVGRPQYF. CDR3 bases: TGTGCCAGCAGTTTAGGGGCCGTGGGACGCCCGCAGTATTTT.

The chain carries TRBV28 and TRBJ2-5; 8 bases are a match to TRBD2. V lost 2 bases and J lost 4; bases outside the gene matches: 18. Germline CDR1 MDHEN, CDR2 SYDVKM. The CDR3 consists of 19 residues. The CDR3, as DNA: TGTGCCAGCAGTTTAACCCCGTGGGGCCGGGAGGGCCGGCGAGAGACCCAGTACTTC. It encodes CASSLTPWGREGRRETQYF.

This clonotype was seen many times. V usage is TRBV5-4 and J usage is TRBJ2-7; TRBD1 matches 8 bases. The CDR3 totals 13 residues. Germline V lookup: CDR1 SGHNT, CDR2 YYREEE (reference sequence). Germline trimming cut 4 bases from V and 4 bases from J; bases unmatched to any gene: 4. CDR3 nucleotides: TGTGCCAGCAGCACCCAGGGGGCTTACGAGCAGTACTTC. It translates to CASSTQGAYEQYF.

This clonotype was seen a few times. The chain recombines TRBV19 with TRBJ2-3, with 10 bases aligning to TRBD2. The germline gives CDR1 LNHDA, CDR2 SQIVND (reference sequence). CDR3 length equals 16 residues. V gave up 1 base and J gave up 1 base; unmatched junction bases: 2. The CDR3 protein is CASSIVGTSGTDTQYF. CDR3 coding DNA: TGTGCCAGTAGTATAGTCGGGACTAGCGGCACAGATACGCAGTATTTT.

The table lists this clonotype with many counts. This chain connects TRBV28 to TRBJ1-2; 10 bases are shared with TRBD1. Trimming cost V 7 bases and J 4 bases; bases outside gene matches: 9. The V gene's germline CDR1 is MDHEN and CDR2 SYDVKM. The CDR3 is made up of 15 amino acids. The CDR3 DNA reads as TGTGCCAGCAACCAACAGACAGGGGGCGTCTATGGCTACACCTTC. Translated, it gives CASNQQTGGVYGYTF.

This clonotype was seen many times. The chain links TRBV12-3 or TRBV12-4 to TRBJ1-1; unclear D gene. The CDR3 runs to 13 residues. Trimming removed 1 base from V and 7 bases from J, with 10 bases in between. CDR3 protein: CASSLEEGLEAFF. The CDR3 DNA sequence: TGTGCCAGCAGTTTAGAGGAGGGCCTTGAAGCTTTCTTT.

The chain carries TRBV9 and TRBJ2-6, with D unresolved. The CDR3 runs to 13 residues. The V end was cut by 5 bases, the J end by 2 bases, with 5 bases between. CDR1 is SGDLS and CDR2 is YYNGEE in the germline V gene. The CDR3 loop reads CASREPGANVLTF. CDR3 in DNA: TGTGCCAGCAGGGAACCTGGGGCCAACGTCCTGACTTTC. Full variable domain (remainder filled in from reference TRBV9 and TRBJ2-6): DSGVTQTPKHLITATGQRVTLRCSPRSGDLSVYWYQQSLDQGLQFLIQYYNGEERAKGNILERFSAQQFPDLHSELNLSSLELGDSALYFCASREPGANVLTFGAGSRLTVL.

The chain has TRBV20-1 and TRBJ2-2; possibly TRBD1 for D (6 bases). The CDR3 is 13 residues long. V was cut by 4 bases and J by 4 bases, with 10 bases left in between. Germline values: CDR1 DFQATT, CDR2 SNEGSKA (reference sequence). The CDR3 DNA reads TGCAGTGCTACAGGGGCGGGCACCGGGGAGCTGTTTTTT. Protein product: CSATGAGTGELFF.

Ten or more counts support this clonotype. This chain links TRBV28 with TRBJ2-7; 8 nucleotides match TRBD2. J was trimmed by 5 bases and V by 8 bases; bases with no gene match: 11. Germline loops: CDR1 MDHEN, CDR2 SYDVKM. This CDR3 spans 14 amino acids. The CDR3 region has the DNA TGTGCCAGCCGCCGTGGGCGGGAGGTCGACGAGCAGTACTTC. Protein product: CASRRGREVDEQYF.

This sequence joins TRBV4-2 and TRBJ2-2, with TRBD2 matching over 9 bases. Trimming at V came to 1 base and at J to 4 bases, leaving 7 bases not matched to a gene. The germline CDR1 and CDR2 sequences are LGHNA and YNFKEQ. The CDR3 is 17 amino acids. The CDR3 is CASSQVAGLASTGELFF. CDR3 DNA sequence: TGTGCCAGCAGCCAAGTAGCAGGACTAGCGAGCACCGGGGAGCTGTTTTTT.

To note about this clonotype: The junction does not match germline at one end; this may be a read error. This chain uses TRBV7-6 with TRBJ2-6, with D possibly being TRBD2 (6 bases). Germline V gives CDR1 SGHVS, CDR2 FNYEAQ. This CDR3 is 16 amino acids long. CDR3 sequence reads: CTSSLPGGAGANVLTF. Written as DNA, the CDR3 is TGTACCAGCAGCTTGCCAGGAGGGGCTGGGGCCAACGTCCTGACTTTC. The variable domain in full, with the rest retrieved from reference TRBV7-6 and TRBJ2-6, is GAGVSQSPRYKVTKRGQDVALRCDPISGHVSLYWYRQALGQGPEFLTYFNYEAQQDKSGLPNDRFSAERPEGSISTLTIQRTEQRDSAMYRCTSSLPGGAGANVLTFGAGSRLTVL.

This clonotype was recorded only once. The V call is TRBV20-1, the J call TRBJ1-5; 10 positions match TRBD1. The CDR3 has 13 residues. Per germline, CDR1 DFQATT and CDR2 SNEGSKA (reference sequence). The V segment lost 7 bases and the J segment 2 bases; nucleotides outside the gene matches: 2. CDR3 nucleotides: TGCAGTGGAGGGACAGGGGGCAATCAGCCCCAGCATTTT. Its translation is CSGGTGGNQPQHF.

In the case of this clonotype: A much larger clone lies a single base off, so this may be a read error. The rearrangement links TRBV7-6 to TRBJ2-3; D is ambiguous. The germline V gene encodes CDR1 SGHVS and CDR2 FNYEAQ. CDR3 size: 16 residues. The CDR3 loop is CASSLGPTQYTDTRYF. For the CDR3, the DNA is TGTGCCAGCAGCTTAGGGCCGACCCAGTACACAGATACGCGGTATTTT.